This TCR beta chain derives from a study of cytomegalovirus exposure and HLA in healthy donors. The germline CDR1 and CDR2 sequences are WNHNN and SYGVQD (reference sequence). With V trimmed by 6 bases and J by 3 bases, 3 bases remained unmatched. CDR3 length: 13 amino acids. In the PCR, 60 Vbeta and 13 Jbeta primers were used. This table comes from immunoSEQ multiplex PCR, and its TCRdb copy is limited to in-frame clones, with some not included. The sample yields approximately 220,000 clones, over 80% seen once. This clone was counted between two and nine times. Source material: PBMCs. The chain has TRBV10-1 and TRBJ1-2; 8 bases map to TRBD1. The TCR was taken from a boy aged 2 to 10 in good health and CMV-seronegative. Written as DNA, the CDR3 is TGCGCCAGCAGCGTGGACAGGGACTATGGCTACACCTTC. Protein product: CASSVDRDYGYTF.